These 23 T cell receptor beta chains were all obtained from the same sample, sequenced in a study of blood T cell repertoires in COVID-19. TCRdb keeps only in-frame clones here, not all; method: immunoSEQ multiplex PCR. The sample has some 340,000 clones, approximately 89% seen once; the top ten hold approximately 5.3%. Source material: PBMCs or T cells enriched from blood (not recorded which). Receptor source: a woman in her twenties or thirties who had recovered from COVID-19.

The rearrangement uses TRBV7-8 and TRBJ2-1, with D unclear. This CDR3 is built from 13 residues. The V end lost 3 bases, the J end lost 0 bases, and 3 bases lay between the germline ends. Per the germline V gene, CDR1 is SGHVS and CDR2 is FQNEAQ. DNA for the CDR3: TGTGCCAGCAGCTTGAGCTCCTACAATGAGCAGTTCTTC. It yields the protein CASSLSSYNEQFF.

The rearrangement uses TRBV5-1 and TRBJ1-3, with 7 bases matching TRBD1. The CDR3 totals 15 residues. CDR1 SGHRS and CDR2 YFSETQ come from the germline V gene. The V and J ends lost 5 bases and 1 base, in that order; junction bases with no gene match: 6. The CDR3 sequence: CASRTGTESGNTIYF. CDR3 nucleotide sequence: TGCGCCAGCAGAACCGGGACAGAATCTGGAAACACCATATATTTT. The full variable domain, rest sourced from reference TRBV5-1 and TRBJ1-3, is KAGVTQTPRYLIKTRGQQVTLSCSPISGHRSVSWYQQTPGQGLQFLFEYFSETQRNKGNFPGRFSGRQFSNSRSEMNVSTLELGDSALYLCASRTGTESGNTIYFGEGSWLTVV.

The chain has TRBV4-1 and TRBJ1-2; 7 bases fit TRBD1. The CDR3 consists of 14 residues. Germline loops: CDR1 MGHRA, CDR2 YSYEKL. Germline trimming cut 5 bases from V and 2 bases from J; bases unmatched to any gene: 5. The CDR3 protein is CASSSGQANYGYTF. In DNA, the CDR3 is TGCGCCAGCAGCTCCGGACAGGCGAACTATGGCTACACCTTC.

The chain combines TRBV10-2 with TRBJ2-3; TRBD2 matches at 13 bases. Per the germline V gene, CDR1 is WSHSY and CDR2 is SAAADI. The V gene end was trimmed by 8 bases and the J gene end by 4 bases; junction bases not matched to a gene: 6. This CDR3 is built from 15 residues. The CDR3 protein is CASATSGGAADTQYF. In DNA, the CDR3 is TGCGCCAGCGCCACTAGCGGGGGGGCGGCAGATACGCAGTATTTT.

This chain connects TRBV3-1 (or the pseudogene TRBV3-2) to TRBJ2-1, with 13 bases aligning to TRBD2. The V gene's germline CDR1 is LGHDT and CDR2 YNNKEL (reference sequence). The V segment lost 4 bases and the J segment 7 bases; nucleotides outside the gene matches: 10. The CDR3 runs 17 residues. As DNA, the CDR3 is TGTGCCAGCAGCCTGAGCCTACTAGCGGGGGGGTTAAATGAGCAGTTCTTC. Its protein is CASSLSLLAGGLNEQFF.

The chain carries TRBV3-1 (or the pseudogene TRBV3-2) and TRBJ1-1; a possible D gene is TRBD1 (5 bases). V was clipped by 5 bases and J by 2 bases, with 12 bases between them. Germline lookup yields CDR1 LGHDT and CDR2 YNNKEL (reference sequence). The CDR3 consists of 14 residues. The CDR3 is CASSDLGVNTEAFF. The CDR3 DNA sequence: TGTGCCAGCAGCGATTTAGGGGTCAACACTGAAGCTTTCTTT.

This chain connects TRBV4-1 to TRBJ2-1; 7 bases are a match to TRBD2. The CDR3 consists of 14 residues. Germline values: CDR1 MGHRA, CDR2 YSYEKL. The V segment lost 3 bases and the J segment 7 bases; nucleotides outside the gene matches: 6. The CDR3 loop reads CASSHPTGGNEQFF. CDR3 coding DNA: TGCGCCAGCAGCCATCCTACGGGGGGAAATGAGCAGTTCTTC.

The V call is TRBV7-8, the J call TRBJ1-4, with 8 bases matching TRBD1. V trimming: 4 bases; J trimming: 8 bases; junction bases outside the gene matches: 9. Germline V CDR1 and CDR2: SGHVS, FQNEAQ. The CDR3 spans 15 residues. DNA of the CDR3: TGTGCCAGCAGCTATGGACAGGGTTGGGACGAAAAACTGTTTTTT. Translated, it gives CASSYGQGWDEKLFF.

The V gene is TRBV27, the J gene TRBJ2-5, with D maybe TRBD2 (6 bases). V was trimmed by 6 bases and J by 4 bases, leaving 15 bases between them. The CDR3 has 14 amino acids. Germline V gene lookup returns CDR1 MNHEY and CDR2 SMNVEV (reference sequence). CDR3 sequence (DNA): TGTGCCAGCAGAACTCTAGCGCAGTCAGAGACCCAGTACTTC. This gives the protein CASRTLAQSETQYF.

The chain uses TRBV25-1 and TRBJ1-1, with 7 nucleotides matching TRBD1. CDR3 length: 13 amino acids. The V segment lost 5 bases and the J segment 5 bases; nucleotides outside the gene matches: 5. Germline CDR1 is MGHDK and CDR2 is SYGVNS. The CDR3 DNA reads TGTGCCAGCAGTAGGGGGCATGGAACTGAAGCTTTCTTT. Encoded protein: CASSRGHGTEAFF.

The chain has TRBV3-1 (or the pseudogene TRBV3-2) and TRBJ1-6; no definite D call. The length of the CDR3 is 15 residues. V lost 1 base and J lost 7, with 11 bases in between. Germline loops: CDR1 LGHDT, CDR2 YNNKEL (reference sequence). This CDR3 reads CASSQGNSRNSPLHF. The CDR3 bases are TGTGCCAGCAGCCAAGGTAACAGTAGAAATTCACCCCTCCACTTT.

This chain connects TRBV5-1 to TRBJ2-1; 8 bases agree with TRBD2. Germline V CDR1 and CDR2: SGHRS, YFSETQ. CDR3 length equals 14 residues. V shed 2 bases, J shed 2 bases, and the junction held 0 bases outside the gene matches. This CDR3 reads CASSFGGAYNEQFF. The CDR3 region has the DNA TGCGCCAGCAGCTTCGGGGGGGCCTACAATGAGCAGTTCTTC. Looking up the rest from reference TRBV5-1 and TRBJ2-1 gives the full variable domain: KAGVTQTPRYLIKTRGQQVTLSCSPISGHRSVSWYQQTPGQGLQFLFEYFSETQRNKGNFPGRFSGRQFSNSRSEMNVSTLELGDSALYLCASSFGGAYNEQFFGPGTRLTVL.

V and J are TRBV29-1 and TRBJ2-1, with a tentative D call TRBD2 (6 bases). Germline CDR1 is SQVTM and CDR2 is ANQGSEA. V lost 2 bases, J lost 9 bases, and 20 bases lay in between. This CDR3 has 15 residues. The CDR3 nucleotides read TGCAGCGTTGAAAAGGGGATTTTAGATAGCGGTGAGCAGTTCTTC. It specifies CSVEKGILDSGEQFF.

In DNA, the CDR3 is TGCGCCAGCAGCTTGGGGGCGTCCCACAATGAGCAGTTCTTC. Translated, it gives CASSLGASHNEQFF. The chain joins TRBV5-1 to TRBJ2-1; D remains ambiguous. Germline loops: CDR1 SGHRS, CDR2 YFSETQ. There are 14 residues in the CDR3. The ends were cut back, 0 bases at V and 5 bases at J, with 9 bases in the middle.

The CDR3 DNA reads TGTGCCAGCAGTTTATGGGGGGACCCCAACGAGCAGTACTTC. Protein: CASSLWGDPNEQYF. The V gene is TRBV27, the J gene TRBJ2-7; D perhaps matches TRBD2 (6 bases). CDR1 is MNHEY and CDR2 is SMNVEV in the germline V gene (reference sequence). The CDR3 spans 14 residues. The germline V and J ends were trimmed by 1 base and 5 bases, with 12 bases remaining between them.

The chain is built from TRBV30 and TRBJ2-1; 8 bases map to TRBD2. The germline V gene has CDR1 GTSNPN and CDR2 SVGIG (reference sequence). CDR3 length equals 12 residues. The CDR3 here is CAGGGTYNEQFF. CDR3 nucleotide sequence: TGTGCGGGCGGGGGGACCTACAATGAGCAGTTCTTC.

The CDR3 region has the DNA TGTGCCAGCACGGGGGGGGGCGCGGGAAATCAGCCCCAGCATTTT. Amino acids: CASTGGGAGNQPQHF. V gene TRBV2 combines with J gene TRBJ1-5; TRBD1 is a possible D gene (6 bases). Germline CDR1 and CDR2: SNHLY and FYNNEI. The CDR3 contains 15 residues. V was shortened by 7 bases and J by 4 bases, with 17 bases between the two germline ends. Supplemented by reference TRBV2 and TRBJ1-5, the full variable domain reads EPEVTQTPSHQVTQMGQEVILRCVPISNHLYFYWYRQILGQKVEFLVSFYNNEISEKSEIFDDQFSVERPDGSNFTLKIRSTKLEDSAMYFCASTGGGAGNQPQHFGDGTRLSIL.

This chain uses TRBV5-1 with TRBJ1-3; 7 bases are a match to TRBD1. Germline lookup yields CDR1 SGHRS and CDR2 YFSETQ. The CDR3 consists of 16 residues. J gave up 0 bases and V 3 bases, and 6 bases lay outside the gene matches. The CDR3 spells CASSWGQFLSGNTIYF. In DNA form, the CDR3 reads TGCGCCAGCAGCTGGGGACAGTTCCTCTCTGGAAACACCATATATTTT. Looking up the rest from reference TRBV5-1 and TRBJ1-3 gives the full variable domain: KAGVTQTPRYLIKTRGQQVTLSCSPISGHRSVSWYQQTPGQGLQFLFEYFSETQRNKGNFPGRFSGRQFSNSRSEMNVSTLELGDSALYLCASSWGQFLSGNTIYFGEGSWLTVV.

This rearrangement joins TRBV20-1 to TRBJ2-5, with D unresolved. The CDR3 has 11 residues. The germline gives CDR1 DFQATT, CDR2 SNEGSKA (reference sequence). V gave up 5 bases and J gave up 0 bases, with 4 bases separating them. CDR3 coding DNA: TGCAGTGCTGTCAACCAAGAGACCCAGTACTTC. This encodes CSAVNQETQYF.

This chain's CDR3 is CASRRREDGYTF. CDR3 sequence (DNA): TGTGCCAGCCGACGCCGGGAAGACGGCTACACCTTC. The chain is built from TRBV28 and TRBJ1-2; D not certain. The CDR3 runs 12 residues. From germline, CDR1 is MDHEN and CDR2 SYDVKM. V lost 8 bases and J lost 8, with 15 bases in between.

V is TRBV5-1 and J is TRBJ2-1, with D perhaps TRBD1 (5 bases). The CDR3 totals 15 residues. The V end lost 2 bases, the J end lost 0 bases, and 9 bases lay between the germline ends. Per the germline V gene, CDR1 is SGHRS and CDR2 is YFSETQ. The CDR3, as DNA: TGCGCCAGCAGCTTAGGGGTAGGCTCCTACAATGAGCAGTTCTTC. The encoded protein is CASSLGVGSYNEQFF.

The chain couples TRBV11-2 to TRBJ2-1, with 9 nucleotides matching TRBD1. The V and J ends lost 3 bases and 3 bases, in that order; junction bases with no gene match: 3. The CDR3 is 15 amino acids. Germline lookup yields CDR1 SGHAT and CDR2 FQNNGV. CDR3 nucleotides: TGTGCCAGCAGCTTCGGGACAGGGATCTACAATGAGCAGTTCTTC. Amino acid sequence: CASSFGTGIYNEQFF. The variable domain in full, completed from reference TRBV11-2 and TRBJ2-1, reads EAGVAQSPRYKIIEKRQSVAFWCNPISGHATLYWYQQILGQGPKLLIQFQNNGVVDDSQLPKDRFSAERLKGVDSTLKIQPAKLEDSAVYLCASSFGTGIYNEQFFGPGTRLTVL.

The chain joins TRBV18 to TRBJ1-5; TRBD1 agrees at 7 bases. Germline assignment: CDR1 KGHSH and CDR2 LQKENI. The J segment lost 6 bases and the V segment lost 5 bases, leaving 4 bases of the junction unmatched. The CDR3 extends over 13 amino acids. The CDR3, as DNA: TGTGCCAGCTCATTAAACAGGGGTCAGCCCCAGCATTTT. Encoded protein: CASSLNRGQPQHF.